Shown below are 9 T cell receptor beta chains from a single sample sequenced in a study of Ad26.COV2.S vaccination and SARS-CoV-2 variants. The treatment denotes: 15 to 20 received Ad26.COV2.S at low or high dose, single or two shots; 5 received placebo; per-sample allocation not given. The samples date from day 63 after the first vaccine or placebo injection. TCRdb keeps only in-frame clones here, not all; method: immunoSEQ multiplex PCR. The table records fewer than 400,000 clones, around four fifths of them present only once. The starting material was peripheral blood, obtained in a trial of Ad26.COV2.S vaccine versus placebo. The receptors were gathered from a person aged 18-65 years who received the Ad26.COV2.S COVID-19 vaccine or a placebo.

The V gene is TRBV9, the J gene TRBJ2-1, with D possibly TRBD1 on 6 matching bases. The germline V and J ends were trimmed by 0 bases and 4 bases, with 17 bases remaining between them. Per the germline V gene, CDR1 is SGDLS and CDR2 is YYNGEE. CDR3 length equals 17 residues. CDR3 sequence reads: CASSVGVPQGRYNEQFF. The CDR3 nucleotides are TGTGCCAGCAGCGTAGGAGTCCCACAGGGACGGTACAATGAGCAGTTCTTC.

This clone was recorded only once. This chain joins TRBV5-5 and TRBJ1-1; the D gene is possibly TRBD1 (6 bases). Germline V CDR1 and CDR2: SGHKS, YYEKEE (reference sequence). The CDR3 sequence is 14 residues long. V was trimmed by 0 bases and J by 6 bases, leaving 12 bases between them. The CDR3 region has the DNA TGTGCCAGCAGCTTGGTTGGGGGGCTTGCTGAAGCTTTCTTT. This encodes CASSLVGGLAEAFF.

The chain has TRBV28 and TRBJ2-7; 10 nucleotides line up with TRBD1. The CDR3 spans 14 residues. Trimming cost V 6 bases and J 4 bases; bases outside gene matches: 6. The germline gives CDR1 MDHEN, CDR2 SYDVKM. CDR3 coding DNA: TGTGCCAGCAGACCAAGACAGGGGGCTTACGAGCAGTACTTC. Its translation: CASRPRQGAYEQYF.

For the CDR3, the DNA is TGTGCCAGCAGCCAAGGTCTTGGTGGGGGCACCGGGGAGCTGTTTTTT. Residues: CASSQGLGGGTGELFF. The chain links TRBV3-1 (or the pseudogene TRBV3-2) to TRBJ2-2; D possibly uses TRBD1 or TRBD2 (5 bases each). Trimming left V 1 base short and J 4 bases short, with 13 bases between. CDR3 length: 16 amino acids. In germline, CDR1 is LGHDT, CDR2 YNNKEL (reference sequence).

This clone appeared once. The J gene is TRBJ1-5, the V gene TRBV5-8; D might be TRBD1 (5 bases). V shed 1 base and J shed 5 bases, with 13 bases lying between them. Germline V gene lookup returns CDR1 SGHTS and CDR2 YDEGEE. The CDR3 length is 15 residues. The CDR3 is CASSLSGSEDQPQHF. CDR3 nucleotide sequence: TGTGCCAGCAGCTTGTCAGGGAGCGAGGATCAGCCCCAGCATTTT. The whole variable domain, filled in from reference TRBV5-8 and TRBJ1-5, reads EAGVTQSPTHLIKTRGQQATLRCSPISGHTSVYWYQQALGLGLQFLLWYDEGEERNRGNFPPRFSGRQFPNYSSELNVNALELEDSALYLCASSLSGSEDQPQHFGDGTRLSIL.

V usage is TRBV5-8 and J usage is TRBJ1-6; TRBD1 is a possible D gene (5 bases). The germline V and J ends were trimmed by 1 base and 7 bases, with 9 bases remaining between them. The CDR3 runs 14 residues. Germline assignment: CDR1 SGHTS and CDR2 YDEGEE. The CDR3 DNA sequence: TGTGCCAGCAGCTTGAGGGGTGGGAATTCACCCCTCCACTTT. Translated, it gives CASSLRGGNSPLHF.

V gene TRBV2 combines with J gene TRBJ1-2, with TRBD1 identical over 7 bases. Germline-derived CDR1 and CDR2 are SNHLY and FYNNEI. This CDR3 is built from 12 residues. The junction had 3 bases not matched to a gene; V was cut back by 7 bases and J by 4 bases. In DNA, the CDR3 is TGTGCCAGCAACCGACAGGGCTATGGCTACACCTTC. Residues: CASNRQGYGYTF.

J is TRBJ1-1 and V is TRBV6-5; D is undetermined. Trimming left V 4 bases short and J 1 base short, with 7 bases between. Germline CDR1 reads MNHEY; CDR2 reads SVGAGI. This CDR3 spans 13 amino acids. DNA for the CDR3: TGTGCCAGCAGTTTGGCGGCGAACACTGAAGCTTTCTTT. Protein sequence: CASSLAANTEAFF.

The chain carries TRBV6-4 and TRBJ1-6; D possibly corresponds to TRBD1 (5 bases). CDR1 MRHNA and CDR2 SNTAGT come from the germline V gene. The CDR3 runs 13 residues. Trimming left V 4 bases short and J 14 bases short, with 15 bases between. CDR3 in DNA: TGTGCCAGCAGTGGAAACGAGGGGATGGCCCTCCACTTT. Amino acid sequence: CASSGNEGMALHF.